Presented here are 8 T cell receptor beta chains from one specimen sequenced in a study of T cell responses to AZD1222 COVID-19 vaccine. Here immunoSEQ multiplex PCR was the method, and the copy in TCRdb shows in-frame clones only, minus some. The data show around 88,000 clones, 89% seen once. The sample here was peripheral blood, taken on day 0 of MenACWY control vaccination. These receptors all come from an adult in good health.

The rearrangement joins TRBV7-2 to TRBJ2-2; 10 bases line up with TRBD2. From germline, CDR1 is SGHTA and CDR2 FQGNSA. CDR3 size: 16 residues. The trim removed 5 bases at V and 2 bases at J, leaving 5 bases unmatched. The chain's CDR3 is CASSPLAGVNTGELFF. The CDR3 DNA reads TGTGCCAGCAGCCCCCTAGCGGGGGTTAACACCGGGGAGCTGTTTTTT.

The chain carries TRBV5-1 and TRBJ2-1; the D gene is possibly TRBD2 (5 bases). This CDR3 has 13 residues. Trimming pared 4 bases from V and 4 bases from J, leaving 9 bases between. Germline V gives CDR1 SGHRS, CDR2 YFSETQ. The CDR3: CASSPRDYNEQFF. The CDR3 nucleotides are TGCGCCAGCAGCCCGAGGGATTACAATGAGCAGTTCTTC. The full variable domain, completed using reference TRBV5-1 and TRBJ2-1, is KAGVTQTPRYLIKTRGQQVTLSCSPISGHRSVSWYQQTPGQGLQFLFEYFSETQRNKGNFPGRFSGRQFSNSRSEMNVSTLELGDSALYLCASSPRDYNEQFFGPGTRLTVL.

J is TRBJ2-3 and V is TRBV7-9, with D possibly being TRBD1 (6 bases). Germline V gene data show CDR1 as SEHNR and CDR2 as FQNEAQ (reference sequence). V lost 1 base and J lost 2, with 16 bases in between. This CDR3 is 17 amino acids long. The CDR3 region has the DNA TGTGCCAGCAGCTTAGAAGTTTCGGGACACTTCACAGATACGCAGTATTTT. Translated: CASSLEVSGHFTDTQYF.

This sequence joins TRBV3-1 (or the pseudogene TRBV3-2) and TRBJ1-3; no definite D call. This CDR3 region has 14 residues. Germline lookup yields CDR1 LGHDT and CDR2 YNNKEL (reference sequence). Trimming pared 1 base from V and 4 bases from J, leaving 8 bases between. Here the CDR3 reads CASSQGVGGNTIYF. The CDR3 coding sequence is TGTGCCAGCAGCCAAGGGGTCGGGGGAAACACCATATATTTT.

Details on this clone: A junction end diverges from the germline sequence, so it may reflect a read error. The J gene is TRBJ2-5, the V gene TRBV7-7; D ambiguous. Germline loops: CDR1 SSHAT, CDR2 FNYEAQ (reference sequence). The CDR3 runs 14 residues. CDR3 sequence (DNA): TGTGCTAGCAGCCCCGACACCGCCGGCGAGACCCAGTACTTC. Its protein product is CASSPDTAGETQYF.

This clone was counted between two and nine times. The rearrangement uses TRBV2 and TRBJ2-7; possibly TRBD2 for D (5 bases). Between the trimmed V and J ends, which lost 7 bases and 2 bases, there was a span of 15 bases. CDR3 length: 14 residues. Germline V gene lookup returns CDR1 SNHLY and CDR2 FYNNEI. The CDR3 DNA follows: TGTGCCAGCACCCCTAGGGAGCCAACCTACGAGCAGTACTTC. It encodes CASTPREPTYEQYF.

The CDR3 here is CASRGGGTDTQYF. The CDR3 DNA is TGTGCCAGCAGGGGGGGAGGCACAGATACGCAGTATTTT. V usage is TRBV6-6 and J usage is TRBJ2-3; tentative D call: TRBD2 (6 bases). The CDR3 spans 13 residues. CDR1 MNHNY and CDR2 SVGAGI come from the germline V gene (reference sequence). The germline V and J ends were trimmed by 6 bases and 1 base, with 8 bases remaining between them.

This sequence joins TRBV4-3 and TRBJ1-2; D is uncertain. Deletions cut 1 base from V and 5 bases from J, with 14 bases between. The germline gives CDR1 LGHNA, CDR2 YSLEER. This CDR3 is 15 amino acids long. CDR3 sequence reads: CASSQVAVASYGYTF. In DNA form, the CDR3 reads TGCGCCAGCAGCCAAGTAGCGGTAGCCTCATATGGCTACACCTTC.